Each of the 23 T cell receptor beta chains below was sequenced from the same sample in a study of blood T cell repertoires in COVID-19 (TCRdb year 2020). Library preparation used the immunoSEQ multiplex PCR assay. TCRdb re-hosts the immuneACCESS table, in-frame sequences only. Its copies lack some clones; in the studies checked, an unresolved V gene accounts for under half of them, and the cause for the rest is not known. The sample profile shows around 300,000 clones; over 85% of them were found once. Jointly, the top ten make up roughly a tenth of the sample. Sequencing used PBMCs or T cells enriched from blood (not recorded which). The origin of the receptors is a woman in her twenties or thirties who had recovered from COVID-19.

This clone was observed a single time. The genes are TRBV6-5 and TRBJ1-2, with 11 bases lining up with TRBD1. Unmatched junction bases numbered 10, after V lost 5 bases and J lost 8 bases. The CDR3 runs to 15 residues. The germline gives CDR1 MNHEY, CDR2 SVGAGI. CDR3 DNA sequence: TGTGCCAGCAGTCTCGGACAGGGGGCAAGGTGGGGCTACACCTTC. It translates to CASSLGQGARWGYTF.

This clone was recorded once. V gene TRBV12-3 or TRBV12-4 combines with J gene TRBJ2-1; TRBD2 matches 7 bases. With V trimmed by 8 bases and J by 11 bases, 9 bases remained unmatched. CDR3 length equals 12 residues. CDR3 bases: TGTGCCAGCGGAGTGGGACTACTTCAGCAGTTCTTC. It is translated as CASGVGLLQQFF.

A single count supports this clone. The CDR3 sequence: CASSRRGLAATDTQYF. CDR3 sequence (DNA): TGTGCCAGCAGCCGGAGGGGACTAGCGGCCACAGATACGCAGTATTTT. The J gene is TRBJ2-3, the V gene TRBV3-1 (or the pseudogene TRBV3-2); 11 nucleotides match TRBD2. Per germline, CDR1 LGHDT and CDR2 YNNKEL (reference sequence). The trim removed 4 bases at V and 2 bases at J, leaving 5 bases unmatched. The CDR3 spans 16 residues.

The CDR3 DNA is TGTGCCAGCTCACCACCCGCAGGGGGTGAAAAACTGTTTTTT. Amino acids: CASSPPAGGEKLFF. V usage is TRBV18 and J usage is TRBJ1-4, with 7 bases lining up with TRBD1. CDR3 length equals 14 residues. With V trimmed by 0 bases and J by 7 bases, 2 bases remained unmatched. Looked up from germline, CDR1 is KGHSH and CDR2 is LQKENI. Supplemented by reference TRBV18 and TRBJ1-4, the full variable domain reads NAGVMQNPRHLVRRRGQEARLRCSPMKGHSHVYWYRQLPEEGLKFMVYLQKENIIDESGMPKERFSAEFPKEGPSILRIQQVVRGDSAAYFCASSPPAGGEKLFFGSGTQLSVL.

CDR3 in DNA: TGTGCCAGCAGTTACTCCGCGGGAGGGTACGAGCAGTACTTC. Translating it yields CASSYSAGGYEQYF. The V gene is TRBV6-5, the J gene TRBJ2-7; 9 bases line up with TRBD2. The CDR3 sequence is 14 residues long. J gave up 4 bases and V 0 bases, and 1 base lay outside the gene matches. From germline, CDR1 is MNHEY and CDR2 SVGAGI.

The chain links TRBV28 to TRBJ2-7; possibly TRBD2 for D (6 bases). V was shortened by 7 bases and J by 3 bases, with 22 bases between the two germline ends. The germline V gene has CDR1 MDHEN and CDR2 SYDVKM. The CDR3 is made up of 16 amino acids. CDR3 sequence: CASIPTGGLHGYEQYF. For the CDR3, the DNA is TGTGCCAGCATTCCCACTGGGGGACTCCATGGCTACGAGCAGTACTTC.

The chain combines TRBV5-5 with TRBJ1-1; D unclear. Germline-derived CDR1 and CDR2 are SGHKS and YYEKEE (reference sequence). Trimming pared 4 bases from V and 8 bases from J, leaving 15 bases between. This CDR3 comprises 13 residues. CDR3 amino acids: CASSKREAGEAFF. CDR3 DNA: TGTGCCAGCAGCAAGAGAGAGGCCGGGGAAGCTTTCTTT. Together with reference TRBV5-5 and TRBJ1-1, the CDR3 gives the full variable domain: DAGVTQSPTHLIKTRGQQVTLRCSPISGHKSVSWYQQVLGQGPQFIFQYYEKEERGRGNFPDRFSARQFPNYSSELNVNALLLGDSALYLCASSKREAGEAFFGQGTRLTVV.

Only a few counts were recorded for this clone. This rearrangement joins TRBV4-3 to TRBJ1-2; D uncertain. CDR1 is LGHNA, CDR2 YSLEER, per germline. The CDR3 has 14 residues. V was clipped by 5 bases and J by 10 bases, with 20 bases between them. CDR3 sequence (DNA): TGCGCCAGCAGCAGAGAAGGGTACCGGGGAACCTACACCTTC. The encoded protein is CASSREGYRGTYTF.

The rearrangement uses TRBV13 and TRBJ2-1; D might be TRBD1 (6 bases). There are 16 residues in the CDR3. V was clipped by 5 bases and J by 0 bases, with 14 bases between them. In germline, CDR1 is PRHDT, CDR2 FYEKMQ (reference sequence). Here the CDR3 DNA reads TGTGCCAGCAGCGAGAACCAGGGGAGCTCCTACAATGAGCAGTTCTTC. This translates into CASSENQGSSYNEQFF.

The chain combines TRBV6-2 or TRBV6-3 with TRBJ1-5; D possibly corresponds to TRBD1 (6 bases). Trimming removed 6 bases from V and 0 bases from J, with 12 bases in between. Germline-derived CDR1 and CDR2 are MNHEY and SVGEGT. The CDR3 runs to 15 residues. The CDR3 reads CASSSTGYSNQPQHF. The CDR3 DNA is TGTGCCAGCAGCTCGACAGGTTATAGCAATCAGCCCCAGCATTTT.

The chain couples TRBV27 to TRBJ2-1; D is possibly TRBD2 (7 bases). CDR3 length equals 15 residues. Between the trimmed V and J ends, which lost 8 bases and 10 bases, there was a span of 24 bases. CDR1 is MNHEY, CDR2 SMNVEV, per germline (reference sequence). CDR3 loop: CASLPGGSAVWEQFF. The CDR3 bases are TGTGCCAGCCTCCCGGGGGGCTCCGCCGTCTGGGAGCAGTTCTTC.

The chain has TRBV13 and TRBJ2-5; 9 bases match TRBD1. The CDR3 is 15 residues long. The V segment lost 4 bases and the J segment 5 bases; nucleotides outside the gene matches: 8. CDR1 and CDR2 (germline): PRHDT, FYEKMQ (reference sequence). CDR3 nucleotides: TGTGCCAGCAGCTCCACAGGGGGCCTCGGCGAGACCCAGTACTTC. It encodes CASSSTGGLGETQYF.

The chain recombines TRBV5-1 with TRBJ2-5, with 9 nucleotides matching TRBD2. V shed 9 bases, J shed 5 bases, and the junction held 8 bases outside the gene matches. CDR1 and CDR2 (germline): SGHRS, YFSETQ. CDR3 size: 13 residues. The CDR3 here is CATSTSGGETQYF. CDR3 coding DNA: TGCGCCACCTCGACTAGCGGAGGGGAGACCCAGTACTTC.

The J gene is TRBJ1-2, the V gene TRBV5-8; D remains unclear. CDR1 and CDR2 from the germline V gene are SGHTS and YDEGEE. The CDR3 runs 15 residues. Trimming took 1 base from V and 8 from J, leaving 18 bases between them. The CDR3 DNA is TGTGCCAGCAGCTTGATATTCGAGGGTACGGGCGGCTACACCTTC. Translation: CASSLIFEGTGGYTF.

The chain combines TRBV6-5 with TRBJ1-3; 8 positions match TRBD1. The CDR3 consists of 14 residues. Germline CDR1 MNHEY, CDR2 SVGAGI. Losses at the gene ends were 5 bases for V and 3 bases for J; bases not matched to a gene: 3. The CDR3: CASSQQGGGNTIYF. CDR3 DNA sequence: TGTGCCAGCAGTCAACAGGGGGGTGGAAACACCATATATTTT.

This clone was recorded only once. The chain joins TRBV6-7 to TRBJ1-5, with D perhaps matching TRBD1 (6 bases). TRBV6-7 is labeled an ORF, and its function is uncertain. V gave up 5 bases and J gave up 9 bases, with 11 bases separating them. CDR3 size: 12 residues. The CDR3 here is CASSETGLPQHF. CDR3 nucleotides: TGTGCCAGCAGTGAAACAGGGCTGCCCCAGCATTTT.

The chain combines TRBV5-1 with TRBJ2-5; 9 bases fit TRBD1. V lost 2 bases and J lost 4; bases outside the gene matches: 3. In germline, CDR1 is SGHRS, CDR2 YFSETQ. The CDR3 covers 14 residues. The CDR3 sequence is CASSLPGQGETQYF. The CDR3 DNA follows: TGCGCCAGCAGCTTACCGGGACAGGGAGAGACCCAGTACTTC.

The chain carries TRBV28 and TRBJ2-5; 13 positions match TRBD2. The V gene's germline CDR1 is MDHEN and CDR2 SYDVKM. CDR3 size: 19 residues. V was clipped by 3 bases and J by 7 bases; unmatched bases: 17. CDR3 bases: TGTGCCAGCAGTTTTTTGGGGACTAGCGGGACCCTGGGGTTAGGGACCCAGTACTTC. This sequence encodes CASSFLGTSGTLGLGTQYF.

As to this clone: A junction boundary mismatches the germline segment, possibly from a read error. This rearrangement joins TRBV23-1 to TRBJ1-1, with D possibly TRBD1 on 5 matching bases. TRBV23-1 is noted as an ORF with a role that remains uncertain. The CDR3 totals 12 residues. In nucleotides, the CDR3 is TGCGCCAGCAGTCAATCGGGGCCCTTGGCCCGGTTT. It translates to CASSQSGPLARF.

This clone was observed a single time. The rearrangement links TRBV5-1 to TRBJ2-3, with 7 nucleotides matching TRBD2. After removal of 4 bases from V and 4 bases from J, the junction contained 9 bases not matched to a gene. The length of the CDR3 is 15 residues. The germline V gene encodes CDR1 SGHRS and CDR2 YFSETQ. The CDR3 spells CASSLGLDLPDTQYF. DNA for the CDR3: TGCGCCAGCAGCCTAGGACTAGACTTACCAGATACGCAGTATTTT.

The V call is TRBV25-1, the J call TRBJ2-7; 7 bases align to TRBD1. CDR1 MGHDK and CDR2 SYGVNS come from the germline V gene. Trimming removed 6 bases from V and 2 bases from J; junction bases left unmatched: 7. The CDR3 length is 14 residues. In nucleotides, the CDR3 is TGTGCCAGCAGAGCAGGGGGTCTCGCCTACGAGCAGTACTTC. This translates into CASRAGGLAYEQYF.

The J gene is TRBJ1-1, the V gene TRBV21-1; TRBD1 is taken as the D call from the table, unchecked against the DNA. TRBV21-1 is classified as a pseudogene. CDR3 size: 18 residues. The CDR3 spells CASSKDWQGAEMNTEAFF. CDR3 sequence (DNA): TGTGCCAGCAGCAAAGACTGGCAGGGGGCGGAGATGAACACTGAAGCTTTCTTT.

J is TRBJ2-2 and V is TRBV4-1, with TRBD2 as a possible D gene (6 bases). The CDR3 consists of 16 residues. V lost 1 base, J lost 5 bases, and 14 bases lay in between. Germline V gene data show CDR1 as MGHRA and CDR2 as YSYEKL. CDR3 sequence: CASSQVSGTSTGELFF. The CDR3 DNA reads as TGCGCCAGCAGCCAAGTCTCTGGGACTTCGACCGGGGAGCTGTTTTTT.